A selection of T cell receptor beta chains follows, all from one sample in a study of post-analysis software for immune sequencing data. MiXCR was run by TCRdb on the PCR reads, yielding one entry per CDR3 protein. Of about 200,000 distinct CDR3 sequences listed, 29% are singletons. Sequenced sample: blood. The receptors were gathered from a girl aged 2-17 years with multiple sclerosis. Each CDR3 is given with its conserved first and last residue. The order of the fields is D gene, J gene, clone size, V gene, CDR3 protein, CDR3 DNA. The D gene is left open where the match is weak. For some rows the clone size is stated as once, few or many, or as a class when expanded; others skip it.

>TRBD2|TRBJ2-1|few|TRBV5-1
CASSSWASGGAGNEQFF
TGCGCCAGCAGCTCTTGGGCTAGCGGGGGGGCGGGGAATGAGCAGTTCTTC
>-|TRBJ2-1|-|TRBV7-9
CASSSPTGLGNEQFF
TGTGCCAGCAGCTCTCCAACAGGGTTGGGCAATGAGCAGTTCTTC
>TRBD2|TRBJ2-7|few|TRBV6-2/TRBV6-3
CASRRPPGGRASSYEQYF
TGTGCCAGCAGGCGACCCCCTGGCGGGAGGGCGAGCTCCTACGAGCAGTACTTC
>TRBD1|TRBJ2-5|-|TRBV11-2
CASSPRDSREQYF
TGTGCCAGCAGCCCCCGGGACAGCCGAGAGCAGTACTTC
>-|TRBJ1-2|few|TRBV10-3
CATGQSKANYGYTF
TGTGCCACTGGTCAGAGCAAAGCTAACTATGGCTACACCTTC
>-|TRBJ2-3|few|TRBV5-6
CASSLRDSTDTQYF
TGTGCCAGCAGCTTGAGGGATAGCACAGATACGCAGTATTTT
>-|TRBJ1-2|many|TRBV5-1
CASSPRGQVGYTF
TGCGCCAGCAGCCCCCGGGGTCAGGTCGGCTACACCTTC
>-|TRBJ2-5|-|TRBV6-1
CASSPKRRQEIPPTQYF
TGTGCCAGCAGTCCAAAGAGAAGACAGGAGATCCCTCCGACCCAGTACTTC
>-|TRBJ1-6|-|TRBV20-1
CSARRELYNSPLHF
TGCAGTGCTCGCCGGGAGCTTTATAATTCACCCCTCCACTTT
>TRBD2|TRBJ2-1|many|TRBV20-1
CSGAGTSGKSSYNEQFF
TGCAGTGGGGCCGGGACTAGCGGTAAGAGCTCCTACAATGAGCAGTTCTTC
>TRBD1|TRBJ2-7|many|TRBV18
CASSPGQGSYEQYF
TGTGCCAGCTCACCGGGACAGGGATCCTACGAGCAGTACTTC
>-|TRBJ1-5|few|TRBV6-1
CASSEGGQPQHF
TGTGCCAGCAGCGAGGGGGGGCAGCCCCAGCATTTT
>-|TRBJ2-3|many|TRBV30
CAWSVQGTDTQYF
TGTGCCTGGAGTGTCCAGGGCACAGATACGCAGTATTTT
>-|TRBJ1-4|many|TRBV29-1
CSVPQPPTNEKLFF
TGCAGCGTTCCCCAGCCACCAACTAATGAAAAACTGTTTTTT
>TRBD1|TRBJ2-2|-|TRBV27
CASSRDSNTGELFF
TGTGCCAGCAGCCGGGACAGCAACACCGGGGAGCTGTTTTTT
>-|TRBJ1-5|-|TRBV5-1
CASSPRSGGNQPQHF
TGCGCCAGCAGTCCAAGGAGTGGGGGCAATCAGCCCCAGCATTTT
>TRBD2|TRBJ2-7|many|TRBV29-1
CSVTSGRYEQYF
TGCAGCGTTACTAGCGGGAGGTACGAGCAGTACTTC
>TRBD1|TRBJ1-5|-|TRBV27
CASSPMDRIANQPQHF
TGTGCCAGCAGTCCGATGGACAGGATTGCGAATCAGCCCCAGCATTTT
>-|TRBJ2-7|few|TRBV6-1
CASSHSHTYEQYF
TGTGCCAGCAGCCACAGCCACACCTACGAGCAGTACTTC
>-|TRBJ2-6|-|TRBV11-2
CASSLVFPRGANVLTF
TGTGCCAGCAGCTTAGTTTTTCCCAGGGGGGCCAACGTCCTGACTTTC
>-|TRBJ2-3|many|TRBV29-1
CSVIPGEARLGDTQYF
TGCAGCGTGATACCCGGAGAGGCTAGATTAGGAGATACGCAGTATTTT